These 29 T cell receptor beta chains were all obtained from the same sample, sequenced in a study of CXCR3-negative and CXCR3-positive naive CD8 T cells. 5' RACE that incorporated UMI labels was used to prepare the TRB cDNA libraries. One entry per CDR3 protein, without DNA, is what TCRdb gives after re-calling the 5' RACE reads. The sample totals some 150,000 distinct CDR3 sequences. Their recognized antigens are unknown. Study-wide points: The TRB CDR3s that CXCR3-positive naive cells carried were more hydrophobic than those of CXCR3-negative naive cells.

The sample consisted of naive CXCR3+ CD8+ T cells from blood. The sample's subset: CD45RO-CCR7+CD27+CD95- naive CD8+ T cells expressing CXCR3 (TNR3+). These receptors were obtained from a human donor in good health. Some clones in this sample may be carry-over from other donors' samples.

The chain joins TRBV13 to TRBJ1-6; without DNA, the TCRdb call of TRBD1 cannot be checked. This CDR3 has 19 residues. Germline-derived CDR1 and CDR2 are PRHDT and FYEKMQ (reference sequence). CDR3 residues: CASSLAPAGAISEFNSLHF.

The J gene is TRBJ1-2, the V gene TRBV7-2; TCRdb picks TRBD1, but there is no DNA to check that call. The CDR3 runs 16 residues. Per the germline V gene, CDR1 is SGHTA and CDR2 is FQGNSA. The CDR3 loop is CASSFTTTGPNYGYTF.

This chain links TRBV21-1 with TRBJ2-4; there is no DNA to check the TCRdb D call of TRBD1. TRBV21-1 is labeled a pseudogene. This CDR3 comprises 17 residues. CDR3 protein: CASQGQGIKLARNIQYF.

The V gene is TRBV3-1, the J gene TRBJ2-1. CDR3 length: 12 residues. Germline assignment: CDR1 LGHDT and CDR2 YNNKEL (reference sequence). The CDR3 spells CASSRDNREQFF.

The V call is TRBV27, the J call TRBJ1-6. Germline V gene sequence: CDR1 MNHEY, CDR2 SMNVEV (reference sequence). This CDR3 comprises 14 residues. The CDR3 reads CASGLSRSNSPLHF.

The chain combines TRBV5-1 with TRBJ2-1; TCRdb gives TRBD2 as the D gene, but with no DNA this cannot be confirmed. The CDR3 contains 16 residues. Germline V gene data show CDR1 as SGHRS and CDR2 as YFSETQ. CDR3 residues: CASSTGLAQTYNEQFF. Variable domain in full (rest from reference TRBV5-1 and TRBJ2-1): KAGVTQTPRYLIKTRGQQVTLSCSPISGHRSVSWYQQTPGQGLQFLFEYFSETQRNKGNFPGRFSGRQFSNSRSEMNVSTLELGDSALYLCASSTGLAQTYNEQFFGPGTRLTVL.

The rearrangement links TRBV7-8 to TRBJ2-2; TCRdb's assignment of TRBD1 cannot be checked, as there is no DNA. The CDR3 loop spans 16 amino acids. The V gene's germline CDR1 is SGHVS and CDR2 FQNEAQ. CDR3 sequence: CASSLTGTGNTGELFF.

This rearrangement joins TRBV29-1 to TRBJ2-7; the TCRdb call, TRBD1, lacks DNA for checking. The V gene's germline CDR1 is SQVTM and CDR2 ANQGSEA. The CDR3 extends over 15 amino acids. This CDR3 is CSVEGGRNQSYEQYF.

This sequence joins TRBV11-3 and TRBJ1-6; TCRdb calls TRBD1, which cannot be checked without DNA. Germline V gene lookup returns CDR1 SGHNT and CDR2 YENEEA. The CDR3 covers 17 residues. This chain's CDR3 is CASSPPGGRSYNSPLHF.

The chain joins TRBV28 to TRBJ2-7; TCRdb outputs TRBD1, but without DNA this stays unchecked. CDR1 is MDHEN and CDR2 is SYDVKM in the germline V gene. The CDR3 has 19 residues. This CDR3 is CASSPWDRATPARKYEQYF.

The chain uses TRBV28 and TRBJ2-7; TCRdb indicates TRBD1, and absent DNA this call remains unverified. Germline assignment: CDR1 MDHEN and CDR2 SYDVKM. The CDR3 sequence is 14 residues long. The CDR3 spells CASSTDRARYEQYF.

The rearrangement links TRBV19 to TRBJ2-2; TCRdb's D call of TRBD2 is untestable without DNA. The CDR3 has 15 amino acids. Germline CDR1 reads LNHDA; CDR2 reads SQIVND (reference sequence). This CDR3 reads CASSILATAPGELFF.

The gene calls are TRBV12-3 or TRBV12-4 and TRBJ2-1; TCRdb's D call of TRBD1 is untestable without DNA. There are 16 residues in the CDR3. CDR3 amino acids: CASSPWGRDYYNEQFF.

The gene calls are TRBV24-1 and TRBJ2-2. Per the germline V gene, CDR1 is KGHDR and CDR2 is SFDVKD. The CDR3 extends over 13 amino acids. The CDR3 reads CATSLVHGGELFF.

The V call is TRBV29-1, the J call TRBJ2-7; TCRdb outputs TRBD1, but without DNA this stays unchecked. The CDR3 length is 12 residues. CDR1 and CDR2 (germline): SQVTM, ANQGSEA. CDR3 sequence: CSAIRTDNEQYF.

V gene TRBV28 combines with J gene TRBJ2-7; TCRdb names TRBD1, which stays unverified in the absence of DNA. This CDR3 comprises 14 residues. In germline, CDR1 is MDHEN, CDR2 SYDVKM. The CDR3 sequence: CASSITRGFHEQCF.

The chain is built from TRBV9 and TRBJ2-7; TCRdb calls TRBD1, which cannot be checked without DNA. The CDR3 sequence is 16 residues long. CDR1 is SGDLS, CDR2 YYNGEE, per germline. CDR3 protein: CASSAGQSGLINEQYF.

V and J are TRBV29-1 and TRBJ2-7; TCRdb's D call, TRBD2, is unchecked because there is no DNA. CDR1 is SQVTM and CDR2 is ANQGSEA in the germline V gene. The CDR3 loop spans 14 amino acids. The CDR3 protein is CSVEAGRGTYEQYF.

The CDR3: CASSLVGQGFADTQYF. V and J are TRBV7-9 and TRBJ2-3; there is no DNA to check the TCRdb D call of TRBD1. Germline assignment: CDR1 SEHNR and CDR2 FQNEAQ (reference sequence). This CDR3 region has 16 residues.

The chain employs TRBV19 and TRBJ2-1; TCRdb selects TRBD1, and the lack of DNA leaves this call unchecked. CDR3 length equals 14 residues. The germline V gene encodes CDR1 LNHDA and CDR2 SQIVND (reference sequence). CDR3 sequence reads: CASSITGATDEQFF.

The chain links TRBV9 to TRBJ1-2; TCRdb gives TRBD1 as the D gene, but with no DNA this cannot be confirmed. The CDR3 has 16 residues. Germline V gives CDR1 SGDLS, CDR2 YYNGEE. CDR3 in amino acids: CASSVEDRRSNYGYTF.

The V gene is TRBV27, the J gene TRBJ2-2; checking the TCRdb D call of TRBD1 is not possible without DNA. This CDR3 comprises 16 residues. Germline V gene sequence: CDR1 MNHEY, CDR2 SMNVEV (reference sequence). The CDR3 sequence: CASSFLGQGAPGELFF.

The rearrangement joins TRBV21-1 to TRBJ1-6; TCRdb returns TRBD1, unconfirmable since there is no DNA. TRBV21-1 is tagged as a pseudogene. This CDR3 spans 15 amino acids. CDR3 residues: CASRLNRGGNSPLHF.

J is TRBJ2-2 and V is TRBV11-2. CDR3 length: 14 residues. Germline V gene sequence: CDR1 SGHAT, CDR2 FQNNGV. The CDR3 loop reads CASSLGWDTGELFF.

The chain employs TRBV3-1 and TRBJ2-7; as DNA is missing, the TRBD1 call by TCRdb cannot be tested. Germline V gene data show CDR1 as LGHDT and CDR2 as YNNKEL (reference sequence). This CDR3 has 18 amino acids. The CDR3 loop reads CASSQEKEGRDHSYEQYF.

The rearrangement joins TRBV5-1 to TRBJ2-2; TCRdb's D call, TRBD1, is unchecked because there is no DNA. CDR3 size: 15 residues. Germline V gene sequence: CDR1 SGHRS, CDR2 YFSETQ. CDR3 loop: CASTTKGDITGELFF. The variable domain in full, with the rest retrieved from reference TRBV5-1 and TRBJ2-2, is KAGVTQTPRYLIKTRGQQVTLSCSPISGHRSVSWYQQTPGQGLQFLFEYFSETQRNKGNFPGRFSGRQFSNSRSEMNVSTLELGDSALYLCASTTKGDITGELFFGEGSRLTVL.

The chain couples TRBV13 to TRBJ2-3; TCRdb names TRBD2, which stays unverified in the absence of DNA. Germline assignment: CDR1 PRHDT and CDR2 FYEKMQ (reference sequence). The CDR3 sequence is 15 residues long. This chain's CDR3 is CASSTGTLRTDTQYF.

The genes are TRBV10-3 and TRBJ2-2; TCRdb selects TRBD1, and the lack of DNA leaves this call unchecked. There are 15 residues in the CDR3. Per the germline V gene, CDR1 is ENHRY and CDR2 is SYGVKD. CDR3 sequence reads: CAISGQGGSTGELFF.

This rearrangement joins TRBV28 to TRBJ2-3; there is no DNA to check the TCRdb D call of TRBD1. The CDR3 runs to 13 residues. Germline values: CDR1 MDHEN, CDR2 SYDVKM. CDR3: CASGKGELNTQYF.